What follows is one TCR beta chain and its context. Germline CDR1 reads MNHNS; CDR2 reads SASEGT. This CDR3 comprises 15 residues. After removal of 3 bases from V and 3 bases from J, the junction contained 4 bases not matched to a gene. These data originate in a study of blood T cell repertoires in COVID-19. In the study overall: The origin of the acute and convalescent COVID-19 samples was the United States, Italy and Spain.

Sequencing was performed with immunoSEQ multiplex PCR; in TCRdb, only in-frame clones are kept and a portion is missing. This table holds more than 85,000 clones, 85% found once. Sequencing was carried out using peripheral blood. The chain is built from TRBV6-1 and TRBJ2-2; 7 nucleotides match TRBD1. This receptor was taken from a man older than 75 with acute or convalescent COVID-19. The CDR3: CASSDGTAYTGELFF. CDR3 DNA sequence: TGTGCCAGCAGTGATGGGACAGCCTACACCGGGGAGCTGTTTTTT.